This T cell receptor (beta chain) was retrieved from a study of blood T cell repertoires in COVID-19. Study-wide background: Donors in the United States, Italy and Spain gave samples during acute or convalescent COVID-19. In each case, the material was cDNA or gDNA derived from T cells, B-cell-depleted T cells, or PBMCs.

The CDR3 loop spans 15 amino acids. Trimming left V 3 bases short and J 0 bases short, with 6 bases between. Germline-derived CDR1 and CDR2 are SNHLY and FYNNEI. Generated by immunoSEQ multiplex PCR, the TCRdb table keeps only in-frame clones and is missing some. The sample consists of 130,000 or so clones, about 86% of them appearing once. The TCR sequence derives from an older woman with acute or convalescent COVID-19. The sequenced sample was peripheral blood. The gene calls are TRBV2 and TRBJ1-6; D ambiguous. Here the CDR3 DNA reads TGTGCCAGCAGTGAGGCAAGCTCCTATAATTCACCCCTCCACTTT. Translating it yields CASSEASSYNSPLHF.